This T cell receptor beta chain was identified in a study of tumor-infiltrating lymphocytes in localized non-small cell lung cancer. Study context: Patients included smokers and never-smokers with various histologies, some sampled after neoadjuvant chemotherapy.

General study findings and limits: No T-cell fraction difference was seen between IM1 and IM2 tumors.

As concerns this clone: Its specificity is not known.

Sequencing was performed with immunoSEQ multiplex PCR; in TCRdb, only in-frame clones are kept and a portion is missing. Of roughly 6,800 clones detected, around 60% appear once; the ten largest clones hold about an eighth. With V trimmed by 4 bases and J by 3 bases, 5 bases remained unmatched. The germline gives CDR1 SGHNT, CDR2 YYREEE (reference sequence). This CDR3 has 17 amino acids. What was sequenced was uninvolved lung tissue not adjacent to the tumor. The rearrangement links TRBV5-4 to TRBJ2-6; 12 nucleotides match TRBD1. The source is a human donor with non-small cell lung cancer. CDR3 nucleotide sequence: TGTGCCAGCAGCGTGGGACAGGGGGCTAGTGGGGCCAACGTCCTGACTTTC. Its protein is CASSVGQGASGANVLTF.